This T cell receptor beta chain was identified in a study of blood T cell repertoires in COVID-19. Looking at the study overall: Samples representing acute and convalescent COVID-19 were sourced from the United States, Italy and Spain. In each case, the material was cDNA or gDNA derived from T cells, B-cell-depleted T cells, or PBMCs.

Sequenced by immunoSEQ multiplex PCR; TCRdb stores in-frame clones only, minus some. The table records some 350,000 clones, 80% to 90% of them present only once. Germline lookup yields CDR1 SGDLS and CDR2 YYNGEE. Trimming stripped 1 base from V and 1 base from J, with 9 bases between. CDR3 length equals 15 residues. Cohort assignment relied on participant-reported clinical history. Donors in Cohort 3 who had recovered were those with two negative PCRs, healthcare professional clearance, or resolution of their symptoms. The chain couples TRBV9 to TRBJ2-1; a weak D match, TRBD1 (6 bases). The sequenced sample consisted of PBMCs or T cells enriched from blood (not recorded which). This clonotype originated in a man aged 18 to 30 who had recovered from COVID-19. DNA for the CDR3: TGTGCCAGCAGCGTACAGGGGCGATCCTACAATGAGCAGTTCTTC. It translates to CASSVQGRSYNEQFF.